The rows below give T cell receptor beta chains drawn from one sample of a study of blood T cell repertoires in COVID-19. Generated by immunoSEQ multiplex PCR, the TCRdb table keeps only in-frame clones and is missing some. The sample holds about 270,000 clones, 80% to 95% seen once. Sequencing input: PBMCs or T cells enriched from blood (not recorded which). All receptors derive from a man aged 35 to 55 who had been exposed to COVID-19. Each CDR3 is given with its conserved first and last residue. Each record gives: clone size, J gene, D gene, V gene, CDR3 DNA, CDR3 protein. D genes are given only for firm matches. Clone size appears in some rows only: once, few, many, or a class for an expanded clone.

>NA|TRBJ2-3|NA|TRBV11-3
TGTGCCAGCAGCTCGGGGGCGCCGGGACTATATAGCACAGATACGCAGTATTTT
CASSSGAPGLYSTDTQYF
>NA|TRBJ1-1|NA|TRBV5-1
TGCGCCAGCAGCTTGGATCCCGGGGTCTCGGCTGAAGCTTTCTTT
CASSLDPGVSAEAFF
>once|TRBJ2-7|TRBD2|TRBV28
TGTGCCAGCAGACTCTTGATAGCGGGAACCTACGAGCAGTACTTC
CASRLLIAGTYEQYF
>NA|TRBJ2-7|NA|TRBV7-9
TGTGCCAGCAGCCCAGAGGTAGAGCAGTACTTC
CASSPEVEQYF
>once|TRBJ1-4|TRBD1|TRBV18
TGTGCCAGCTCACCGATTGGGACAGGGGAAAAACTGTTTTTT
CASSPIGTGEKLFF
>NA|TRBJ2-7|NA|TRBV4-2
TGTGCCAGCAGCCAAGAGTCAGGGGCCTACGAGCAGTACTTC
CASSQESGAYEQYF
>NA|TRBJ2-2|NA|TRBV2
TGTGCCAGCAGTGATTTACGACTGACGACCGGGGAGCTGTTTTTT
CASSDLRLTTGELFF
>NA|TRBJ1-1|NA|TRBV27
TGTGCCAGCAGTTTCCACTTGATGGGGGGAGCTGAAGCTTTCTTT
CASSFHLMGGAEAFF
>NA|TRBJ1-6|TRBD1|TRBV7-2
TGTGCCAGCGCAGGGGGGAATAATTCACCCCTCCACTTT
CASAGGNNSPLHF
>NA|TRBJ1-2|TRBD1|TRBV28
TGTGCCAGCAGTCGAGGGCCACAGGGGGCGAACTATGGCTACACCTTC
CASSRGPQGANYGYTF
>NA|TRBJ2-7|NA|TRBV6-2/TRBV6-3
TGTGCCAGCAGCTCCGGGACTGAGAGCTCCTACGAGCAGTACTTC
CASSSGTESSYEQYF
>NA|TRBJ2-1|TRBD2|TRBV28
TGTGCCAGTAAGACTAGCGGGGAATACAATGAGCAGTTCTTC
CASKTSGEYNEQFF
>NA|TRBJ1-1|NA|TRBV12-3/TRBV12-4
TGTGCCAGCAGCCACCTCGGGGCTGAAGCTTTCTTT
CASSHLGAEAFF
>few|TRBJ1-6|NA|TRBV4-1
TGCGCCAGCAGCGACACACAGGGTTGGAATCGATCACCCCTCCACTTT
CASSDTQGWNRSPLHF
>NA|TRBJ1-1|NA|TRBV2
TGTGCCAGCAGTGGCACAGATGAAGCTTTCTTT
CASSGTDEAFF
>NA|TRBJ2-3|TRBD1|TRBV24-1
TGTGCCACCAGTGATTCCCCCGACAGGGGGGTGACAGATACGCAGTATTTT
CATSDSPDRGVTDTQYF
>NA|TRBJ1-4|NA|TRBV14
TGTGCCAGCAGCCCTCAGCTACCGACGAGGTCTAATGAAAAACTGTTTTTT
CASSPQLPTRSNEKLFF
>NA|TRBJ2-2|NA|TRBV4-2
TGTGCCAGCAGCCAGAAGGACATCGGGGAGCTGTTTTTT
CASSQKDIGELFF
>NA|TRBJ1-6|TRBD1|TRBV9
TGTGCCAGCAGCGCCACAGGACAGGGCGGCAATTCACCCCTCCACTTT
CASSATGQGGNSPLHF
>NA|TRBJ2-5|TRBD1|TRBV4-1
TGCGCCAGCAGCACTCCGACAGGGGCGGGTGAGACCCAGTACTTC
CASSTPTGAGETQYF
>NA|TRBJ1-3|NA|TRBV7-2
TGTGCCAGCAGCCCCCGGACAGTTCCTGGAAACACCATATATTTT
CASSPRTVPGNTIYF
>NA|TRBJ1-3|NA|TRBV19
TGTGCCAGTAGTATAGATCCCAGCTCTGGAAACACCATATATTTT
CASSIDPSSGNTIYF
>NA|TRBJ1-5|TRBD1|TRBV10-3
TGTGCCATCAGTGAACAGGGGGTGGGTAGCAATCAGCCCCAGCATTTT
CAISEQGVGSNQPQHF
>NA|TRBJ1-5|TRBD1|TRBV19
TGTGCCAGTAGTATACGAAGACAGGGGCTATATAGCAATCAGCCCCAGCATTTT
CASSIRRQGLYSNQPQHF
>NA|TRBJ1-2|NA|TRBV5-1
TGCGCCAGCAGCTTGGAGGCAGGGATGGGCTATGGCTACACCTTC
CASSLEAGMGYGYTF
>NA|TRBJ1-1|NA|TRBV20-1
TGCAGTGCTAGTAGGCGGCTGAACACTGAAGCTTTCTTT
CSASRRLNTEAFF
>NA|TRBJ2-1|NA|TRBV20-1
TGCAGTGCTAGACTAGTGGGGCAGTTCTTC
CSARLVGQFF
>NA|TRBJ2-5|TRBD2|TRBV24-1
TGTGCCACCAGTGACTCCGGACTAGCGGGAAAAGAGACCCAGTACTTC
CATSDSGLAGKETQYF
>NA|TRBJ1-1|TRBD1|TRBV3-1/TRBV3-2
TGTGCCAGCAGCCCCGGGCTTGTGGGACAGGGAGACACTGAAGCTTTCTTT
CASSPGLVGQGDTEAFF
>NA|TRBJ1-4|NA|TRBV3-1/TRBV3-2
TGTGCCAGCAGCCAAGAAAACAGGGTTGAACTGTTTTTT
CASSQENRVELFF
>NA|TRBJ2-3|TRBD2|TRBV7-9
TGTGCCAGCAGCCCCGGGACTAGCGGGCCCGGCACAGATACGCAGTATTTT
CASSPGTSGPGTDTQYF
>NA|TRBJ1-4|NA|TRBV9
TGTGCCAGCAGCGTAGGGGAACAGGGTAATGAAAAACTGTTTTTT
CASSVGEQGNEKLFF
>NA|TRBJ2-7|TRBD1|TRBV9
TGTGCCAGCAGCGCCTCCGGGACAGGGTACGGCGAGCAGTACTTC
CASSASGTGYGEQYF
>few|TRBJ2-7|NA|TRBV6-6
TGTGCCACTCATTCGGCAGGTTCTTACGAGCAGTACTTC
CATHSAGSYEQYF
>NA|TRBJ2-7|TRBD2|TRBV9
TGTGCCAGCAGCGTAGATAGCGGGCAAACCTACGAGCAGTACTTC
CASSVDSGQTYEQYF
>few|TRBJ1-1|TRBD1|TRBV18
TGTGCCAGCTCACCGGGACAGTCGAACACTGAAGCTTTCTTT
CASSPGQSNTEAFF
>NA|TRBJ1-5|NA|TRBV19
TGTGCCAGTAGTATTGGGCAGGGGAACAATCAGCCCCAGCATTTT
CASSIGQGNNQPQHF
>NA|TRBJ2-7|TRBD1|TRBV18
TGTGCCAGCTCACTAGGACAGGCGGCCTACGAGCAGTACTTC
CASSLGQAAYEQYF
>NA|TRBJ1-2|NA|TRBV19
TGTGCCAGTAGTATCTTCTACAGAGATTATGGCTACACCTTC
CASSIFYRDYGYTF
>NA|TRBJ2-1|TRBD2|TRBV28
TGTGCCAGCAGCCTTACTAGCGGGGGTCGTCAGTTCTTC
CASSLTSGGRQFF
>NA|TRBJ1-3|TRBD1|TRBV28
TGTGCCAGCAGTTTATCTTTTGACAGGGCTCGCCGAAGCTCTGGAAACACCATATATTTT
CASSLSFDRARRSSGNTIYF
>NA|TRBJ1-2|TRBD1|TRBV6-5
TGTGCCAGCAGTTACAGGGACAGGGAAGGCTACACCTTC
CASSYRDREGYTF
>NA|TRBJ2-5|NA|TRBV18
TGTGCCAGCTCACTCGAAGAGACCCAGTACTTC
CASSLEETQYF
>once|TRBJ2-2|TRBD2|TRBV28
TGTGCCAGCACCGGGACTAGCGGGTGGGGGACCGGGGAGCTGTTTTTT
CASTGTSGWGTGELFF
>NA|TRBJ1-1|TRBD1|TRBV5-1
TGCGCCAGCAGCTTGGTCTCCGGGACAGGGCGGCACACTGAAGCTTTCTTT
CASSLVSGTGRHTEAFF
>NA|TRBJ2-2|TRBD1|TRBV10-3
TGTGCCATCAGGGATTCGGACAGGATTCGTTCCGGGGAGCTGTTTTTT
CAIRDSDRIRSGELFF
>NA|TRBJ1-2|NA|TRBV19
TGTGCCAGTAGTGAGGAGGGCGCGACCCCCTCCTATGGCTACACCTTC
CASSEEGATPSYGYTF
>NA|TRBJ2-2|TRBD2|TRBV5-1
TGCGCCAGCAGCTTGCCGGGACTAGCAAGGAACACCGGGGAGCTGTTTTTT
CASSLPGLARNTGELFF
>NA|TRBJ2-7|NA|TRBV29-1
TGCAGCGTTGTTCCGGACAGTAGTTACGAGCAGTACTTC
CSVVPDSSYEQYF
>NA|TRBJ1-5|NA|TRBV3-1/TRBV3-2
TGTGCCAGCAGCCAAGATACGGGGCAGCCCCAGCATTTT
CASSQDTGQPQHF
>once|TRBJ1-5|NA|TRBV28
TGTGCCAGCAGTTTAAGAATAGGGGGAGATCAGCCCCAGCATTTT
CASSLRIGGDQPQHF
>NA|TRBJ1-4|TRBD1|TRBV30
TGTGCCTGGAACCGGGACAGGGACTATGAAAAACTGTTTTTT
CAWNRDRDYEKLFF
>NA|TRBJ1-2|NA|TRBV27
TGTGCCAGCAGTCCGGGGGGGGAGATCTACACCTTC
CASSPGGEIYTF
>NA|TRBJ1-5|NA|TRBV5-1
TGCGCCAGCAGCTTGCAGACTGGTCAGCCCCAGCATTTT
CASSLQTGQPQHF
>NA|TRBJ1-1|TRBD1|TRBV5-1
TGCGCCAGCAGCTACGGGACAGGGGCTGAAGCTTTCTTT
CASSYGTGAEAFF
>NA|TRBJ1-5|NA|TRBV28
TGTGCCAGCAGTTTGGGCACGGGGACTTTACCCCAGCATTTT
CASSLGTGTLPQHF
>NA|TRBJ1-2|TRBD1|TRBV4-2
TGTGCCAGCAGCCAAGAAGTGGGACAGACCCACTATGGCTACACCTTC
CASSQEVGQTHYGYTF
>NA|TRBJ2-1|TRBD2|TRBV19
TGTGCCAGTAGTCGGCTAGCGGGAGGGGTGTGGGATGAGCAGTTCTTC
CASSRLAGGVWDEQFF
>NA|TRBJ2-2|NA|TRBV5-1
TGCGCCAGCAGCTTGAACCCAGGGATCGGGGAGCTGTTTTTT
CASSLNPGIGELFF
>NA|TRBJ2-1|NA|TRBV5-1
TGCGCCAGCAGCTCTGTGGGTAGCGCCTACAATGAGCAGTTCTTC
CASSSVGSAYNEQFF